The clone carrying this T cell receptor beta chain was observed at least ten times. TCRdb re-derived calls from the 5' RACE reads in MiXCR, one entry per CDR3 protein. This repertoire shows 250,000 or so distinct CDR3 sequences, approximately 6.8% found once; its top ten account for approximately 5.4%. The CDR3 length is 14 residues. Trimming stripped 5 bases from V and 1 base from J, with 12 bases between. Germline values: CDR1 SGHTA, CDR2 FQGNSA. This specimen comes from a study of identical twins. These data were likewise used in another study, on yellow fever vaccine responses in identical twins.

The chain links TRBV7-2 to TRBJ2-7; D is unresolved. Input material: CD8+ T cells sorted from blood. The receptor comes from a young woman in good health. CDR3 residues: CASSPRLGSYEQYF. The CDR3 bases are TGTGCCAGCAGCCCTCGGCTGGGGTCCTACGAGCAGTACTTC.